The rows below give T cell receptor beta chains drawn from one sample of a study of cytomegalovirus exposure and HLA in healthy donors. Sequencing used immunoSEQ multiplex PCR; TCRdb keeps in-frame clones, though not all of them. The sample has 100,000 to 150,000 clones, around 83% seen once. The specimen sequenced was PBMCs. The receptors here all came from a man over 45 in good health and CMV-seronegative. Both conserved end residues are part of each CDR3. The D gene is left open where the match is weak. Clone size is stated in some rows and not others, as once, few, many or a class when expanded.

D gene	J gene	clone size	V gene	CDR3 DNA	CDR3 protein
.	TRBJ1-1	.	TRBV19	TGTGCCAGTAGTATTATGTGGGGGGGGACTGAAGCTTTCTTT	CASSIMWGGTEAFF
.	TRBJ1-5	.	TRBV5-1	TGCGCCAGCAGCTCTTATAGCAATCAGCCCCAGCATTTT	CASSSYSNQPQHF
TRBD1	TRBJ1-6	few	TRBV6-1	TGTGCCAGCTCCGAAAGCAGGGGGATTGATTCACCCCTCCACTTT	CASSESRGIDSPLHF
TRBD2	TRBJ2-1	.	TRBV18	TGTGCCAGCTCACCACCCGTGGGGCTAGCGGGGGTCAATGAGCAGTTCTTC	CASSPPVGLAGVNEQFF
.	TRBJ1-2	.	TRBV5-4	TGTGCCAGCAGCCTCATAGAAGCTAAATATGGCTACACCTTC	CASSLIEAKYGYTF
.	TRBJ1-1	.	TRBV5-6	TGTGCCAGCAAGCGGCGCAGTGGTTCTGAAGCTTTCTTT	CASKRRSGSEAFF
TRBD1	TRBJ1-1	.	TRBV18	TGTGCCAGCTCACAACCGACAGGGGCAGGGAACACTGAAGCTTTCTTT	CASSQPTGAGNTEAFF
.	TRBJ1-5	.	TRBV4-1	TGCGCCAGCAGCCCACGGACAGGCAATCAGCCCCAGCATTTT	CASSPRTGNQPQHF
.	TRBJ1-1	few	TRBV5-4	TGTGCCAGCAGCTTGCCACAGGGTGCTGAAGCTTTCTTT	CASSLPQGAEAFF
TRBD1	TRBJ1-1	once	TRBV15	TGTGCCACCAGTGCCCCAGGGGGACCGTCGGGACCTGAAGCTTTCTTT	CATSAPGGPSGPEAFF
TRBD2	TRBJ2-7	.	TRBV9	TGTGCCAGCAGCGTCCTAGCGGTGTCCTACGAGCAGTACTTC	CASSVLAVSYEQYF
TRBD2	TRBJ2-5	.	TRBV5-6	TGTGCCAGCAGCTTGGGGGCGGGGGTTAGGACCCAGTACTTC	CASSLGAGVRTQYF
TRBD2	TRBJ2-5	.	TRBV19	TGTGCCAGTAGTATGAGCGGGGCTGAAGAGACCCAGTACTTC	CASSMSGAEETQYF
.	TRBJ1-2	.	TRBV30	TGTGCTCATGTACCGGGACTTACGTATGGCTACACCTTC	CAHVPGLTYGYTF
TRBD2	TRBJ2-5	.	TRBV7-8	TGTGCCAGCAGCTTATTACCCCTACTAGCGGGGGCTGAAGAGACCCAGTACTTC	CASSLLPLLAGAEETQYF
.	TRBJ1-1	few	TRBV5-1	TGCGCCAGCTTGGCGGAGAACACTGAAGCTTTCTTT	CASLAENTEAFF
.	TRBJ2-7	once	TRBV5-5	TGTGCCAGCAGCTTGAGGTACCGGGACACTGCCTACGAGCAGTACTTC	CASSLRYRDTAYEQYF
.	TRBJ1-1	few	TRBV5-1	TGCGCCAGCAGCTTACTCACCCAGGGGACTGAAGCTTTCTTT	CASSLLTQGTEAFF
TRBD1	TRBJ1-2	.	TRBV2	TGTGCCAGCAGCTCATCCCCGGGACAGCGGGCTTCTAACTATGGCTACACCTTC	CASSSSPGQRASNYGYTF
.	TRBJ1-1	.	TRBV5-1	TGCGCCAGCAGCTTGGTAGGGGCTAGGGTTGAAGCTTTCTTT	CASSLVGARVEAFF
.	TRBJ1-4	.	TRBV14	TGTGCCAGCAGCAACCGGGATTTGAATGAAAAACTGTTTTTT	CASSNRDLNEKLFF
.	TRBJ1-4	.	TRBV7-6	TGTGCCAGCAGCTCAGACAGTTGGAATGAAAAACTGTTTTTT	CASSSDSWNEKLFF
.	TRBJ1-4	.	TRBV15	TGTGCCACCAGCAGAGGCGCCAGGGATTGGTATGCAACTAATGAAAAACTGTTTTTT	CATSRGARDWYATNEKLFF
TRBD1	TRBJ2-7	.	TRBV6-5	TGTGCCAGCACCGCAGGGGACAGGGGCTTCTACGAGCAGTACTTC	CASTAGDRGFYEQYF
.	TRBJ1-3	.	TRBV7-9	TGTGCCAGCAGCTCCCCGACAGCCTCTGGAAACACCATATATTTT	CASSSPTASGNTIYF
TRBD2	TRBJ2-5	.	TRBV7-7	TGTGCTAGCAGCCCCGGGGGGGGCCAAGAGACCCAGTACTTC	CASSPGGGQETQYF
.	TRBJ1-5	.	TRBV5-8	TGTGCCAGCAGCTTGGTCGGGGATCGTGGGCAGCCCCAGCATTTT	CASSLVGDRGQPQHF
.	TRBJ1-2	.	TRBV7-9	TGTGCCAGCACCCCAATGGGGGGGTTCTACACCTTC	CASTPMGGFYTF
.	TRBJ2-3	few	TRBV9	TGTGCCAGCAGCGAAGAGTACGTCACAGATACGCAGTATTTT	CASSEEYVTDTQYF
.	TRBJ2-1	.	TRBV19	TGTGCCAGTAGTATAGTGGGAGCTGGTGAGCAGTTCTTC	CASSIVGAGEQFF
.	TRBJ2-7	.	TRBV4-1	TGCGCCAGCAGCCGTCACAGGGCGGGGGCCTACGAGCAGTACTTC	CASSRHRAGAYEQYF
.	TRBJ2-7	.	TRBV7-8	TGTGCCAGCAGCCAGGGGTTCCCCTACGAGCAGTACTTC	CASSQGFPYEQYF
.	TRBJ1-2	.	TRBV5-6	TGTGCCAGCAGCTTGTCAGGGTCAGCCTTAAGAGACACCTTC	CASSLSGSALRDTF
.	TRBJ2-1	.	TRBV9	TGTGCCAGCAGCGTTGGAGGGGGGGCATTGAATGAGCAGTTCTTC	CASSVGGGALNEQFF
TRBD1	TRBJ2-5	.	TRBV7-8	TGTGCCATCGCTAAGGGACAGCTAGAGACCCAGTACTTC	CAIAKGQLETQYF
.	TRBJ1-1	.	TRBV4-2	TGTGCCAGCAGCCAAGGCTTACAGACCCTTGAAGCTTTCTTT	CASSQGLQTLEAFF
.	TRBJ1-2	.	TRBV5-8	TGTGCCAGCAGCTTGGCCTTATCGGTTGGCTACACCTTC	CASSLALSVGYTF
TRBD1	TRBJ1-5	.	TRBV19	TGTGCCAGTAGTGATACACGACAGGGTGGCAATCAGCCCCAGCATTTT	CASSDTRQGGNQPQHF
.	TRBJ2-2	.	TRBV30	TGTGCCTCGGGGACATTGAACACCGGGGAGCTGTTTTTT	CASGTLNTGELFF
TRBD1	TRBJ2-5	.	TRBV30	TGTGCCTGGAGTGCCTGGGACAGACTAGAGACCCAGTACTTC	CAWSAWDRLETQYF
.	TRBJ1-1	few	TRBV6-5	TGTGCCAGCAGTAACAGGGCTGGGAACACTGAAGCTTTCTTT	CASSNRAGNTEAFF
.	TRBJ2-2	.	TRBV4-1	TGCGCCAGCAGCCCAACATGGGGGGAGCTGTTTTTT	CASSPTWGELFF
TRBD1	TRBJ2-5	.	TRBV4-1	TGCGCCAGCAGCCAAACAGGGGGGCACGAGACCCAGTACTTC	CASSQTGGHETQYF
TRBD2	TRBJ2-7	.	TRBV30	TGTGCCTGGAAGGAAGCGGGACTCGAGCAGTACTTC	CAWKEAGLEQYF
TRBD2	TRBJ2-5	.	TRBV5-4	TGTGCCAGCAGCTGGGGACTAGCGGGGGGCAAGGGAGAGACCCAGTACTTC	CASSWGLAGGKGETQYF
TRBD2	TRBJ2-3	.	TRBV19	TGTGCCAGCCGACTAGCCGGTGATACGCAGTATTTT	CASRLAGDTQYF
.	TRBJ1-4	once	TRBV30	TGTGCCTGGAGTCTTCCAAACGATTGGAGATTTAATGAAAAACTGTTTTTT	CAWSLPNDWRFNEKLFF
.	TRBJ2-5	.	TRBV18	TGTGCCAGTATCAAGACAGTCCAAGAGACCCAGTACTTC	CASIKTVQETQYF
.	TRBJ1-5	.	TRBV6-1	TGTGCCAGCAGTTTACAGGGTCAACAGCCCCAGCATTTT	CASSLQGQQPQHF
.	TRBJ1-1	.	TRBV19	TGTGCCAGTAGTGTCTCAGTGAACACTGAAGCTTTCTTT	CASSVSVNTEAFF
TRBD2	TRBJ2-7	.	TRBV7-8	TGTGCCAGCAGCCCCCTCCGGGGGGTTAGGGACGAGCAGTACTTC	CASSPLRGVRDEQYF
.	TRBJ1-1	.	TRBV7-9	TGTGCCAGCAGCTTGCCCGGGAGCACTGAAGCTTTCTTT	CASSLPGSTEAFF
TRBD1	TRBJ2-7	.	TRBV7-9	TGTGCCAGCAGCAGAGGACAGGGCCCCTACGAGCAGTACTTC	CASSRGQGPYEQYF
.	TRBJ2-7	.	TRBV5-1	TGCGCCAGCAGCCCTACCCCCGGGGGGACAACCTACGAGCAGTACTTC	CASSPTPGGTTYEQYF
.	TRBJ2-7	.	TRBV2	TGTGCCAGCAGCGGGGCCGGGACAAGAGCCTACGAGCAGTACTTC	CASSGAGTRAYEQYF
.	TRBJ1-4	.	TRBV19	TGTGCCAGTAGTTCGGTCCAATCGAGAAAACTGTTTTTT	CASSSVQSRKLFF
TRBD1	TRBJ1-2	.	TRBV30	TGTGCCTGGAGGGGCCGGACAGGGCCCTCCGATGGCTACACCTTC	CAWRGRTGPSDGYTF